These 15 T cell receptor beta chains came from one sample sequenced in a study of long-term antiretroviral therapy in people with HIV. This was the immunoSEQ v3.0 assay at survey level. The data were produced by immunoSEQ multiplex PCR, yet TCRdb's version contains in-frame clones alone and is incomplete. Of about 33,000 clones listed, around 80% were seen once; the top ten hold around 7.4%. The material sequenced was unsorted PBMCs, taken 2 years after starting antiretroviral therapy. The source is a woman in her forties or fifties with HIV.

V usage is TRBV7-2 and J usage is TRBJ2-3, with TRBD2 as a possible D gene (5 bases). The CDR3 is 16 residues long. Between the trimmed V and J ends, which lost 5 bases and 0 bases, there was a span of 15 bases. CDR1 SGHTA and CDR2 FQGNSA come from the germline V gene. The CDR3 nucleotides read TGTGCCAGCAGCCCTGAGGGTTTATTGAGCACAGATACGCAGTATTTT. Protein: CASSPEGLLSTDTQYF.

The V gene is TRBV30, the J gene TRBJ2-1; the match to TRBD2 covers 9 bases. CDR1 GTSNPN and CDR2 SVGIG come from the germline V gene (reference sequence). CDR3 length: 14 amino acids. Trimming cost V 4 bases and J 8 bases; bases outside gene matches: 9. The CDR3, as DNA: TGTGCCTGGAAGGTGGCGGGGGGGCCATATGAGCAGTTCTTC. This gives the protein CAWKVAGGPYEQFF.

In regard to this clone: The junction departs from the called germline gene at one end, perhaps through a read error. The rearrangement uses TRBV7-3 and TRBJ1-1, with 8 bases identical to TRBD1. Per the germline V gene, CDR1 is SGHTA and CDR2 is FQGTGA. This CDR3 contains 15 residues. This CDR3 reads CASSLTGQVNTEAFF. The CDR3 DNA sequence: TGTGCCAGCAGCCTAACGGGACAGGTGAACACTGAAGCTTTCTTT. Using reference TRBV7-3 and TRBJ1-1 for the parts outside the CDR3, the full variable domain is GAGVSQTPSNKVTEKGKYVELRCDPISGHTALYWYRQSLGQGPEFLIYFQGTGAADDSGLPNDRFFAVRPEGSVSTLKIQRTERGDSAVYLCASSLTGQVNTEAFFGQGTRLTVV.

The CDR3 DNA sequence: TGCGCCAGCAGCTTGACAGGGGCCCTCTCTATAACCCGCTACACCTTC. It codes for CASSLTGALSITRYTF. The chain recombines TRBV5-1 with TRBJ1-2; 7 bases fit TRBD1. The CDR3 has 16 amino acids. From germline, CDR1 is SGHRS and CDR2 YFSETQ. The junction had 15 bases not matched to a gene; V was cut back by 1 base and J by 9 bases.

The chain is built from TRBV28 and TRBJ2-4, with TRBD1 matching over 9 bases. Germline V gene lookup returns CDR1 MDHEN and CDR2 SYDVKM. There are 16 residues in the CDR3. V was clipped by 3 bases and J by 2 bases; unmatched bases: 5. This CDR3 is CASSLGQGRPKNIQYF. CDR3 DNA sequence: TGTGCCAGCAGTTTGGGACAGGGTAGGCCCAAAAACATTCAGTACTTC.

This chain links TRBV18 with TRBJ2-4; 8 bases fit TRBD1. The ends lost 3 bases at V and 8 bases at J; junction bases unmatched: 3. Germline V gene lookup returns CDR1 KGHSH and CDR2 LQKENI. The CDR3 totals 13 residues. The CDR3 spells CASSPQQGDIQYF. The DNA of the CDR3 is TGTGCCAGCTCACCCCAACAGGGGGACATTCAGTACTTC. The whole variable domain, filled in from reference TRBV18 and TRBJ2-4, reads NAGVMQNPRHLVRRRGQEARLRCSPMKGHSHVYWYRQLPEEGLKFMVYLQKENIIDESGMPKERFSAEFPKEGPSILRIQQVVRGDSAAYFCASSPQQGDIQYFGAGTRLSVL.

The DNA for the CDR3 is TGTGCCAGAAGCTTCCGGGACCCCGGAAGCTCCTACGAGCAGTACTTC. Protein sequence: CARSFRDPGSSYEQYF. The rearrangement uses TRBV5-3 and TRBJ2-7; either TRBD1 or TRBD2 may supply D (5 bases each). TRBV5-3 is an ORF; its function is uncertain. The ends were cut back, 2 bases at V and 0 bases at J, with 15 bases in the middle. The CDR3 is 16 amino acids.

This chain joins TRBV6-1 and TRBJ2-2, with D possibly TRBD1 on 5 matching bases. This CDR3 region has 16 residues. Germline lookup yields CDR1 MNHNS and CDR2 SASEGT. Trimming removed 2 bases from V and 0 bases from J, with 10 bases in between. CDR3 sequence (DNA): TGTGCCAGCAGTGAATATTGGACAACGAACACCGGGGAGCTGTTTTTT. Translation: CASSEYWTTNTGELFF.

This chain links TRBV30 with TRBJ2-7, with a weak D call TRBD2 (5 bases). The CDR3 spans 15 residues. Trimming pared 3 bases from V and 0 bases from J, leaving 15 bases between. Germline CDR1 and CDR2: GTSNPN and SVGIG (reference sequence). CDR3 in amino acids: CAWSVRAVSSYEQYF. CDR3 DNA sequence: TGTGCCTGGAGCGTCCGAGCGGTGAGCTCCTACGAGCAGTACTTC. Based on the CDR3 plus reference TRBV30 and TRBJ2-7, the full variable domain is SQTIHQWPATLVQPVGSPLSLECTVEGTSNPNLYWYRQAAGRGLQLLFYSVGIGQISSEVPQNLSASRPQDRQFILSSKKLLLSDSGFYLCAWSVRAVSSYEQYFGPGTRLTVT.

The V call is TRBV4-2, the J call TRBJ1-5; the match to TRBD1 covers 7 bases. The germline V gene has CDR1 LGHNA and CDR2 YNFKEQ. This CDR3 has 18 amino acids. The V and J ends lost 0 bases and 9 bases, in that order; junction bases with no gene match: 17. CDR3: CASSQESTVTGSLRPQHF. The DNA of the CDR3 is TGTGCCAGCAGCCAAGAGTCGACCGTGACAGGGTCCCTCCGGCCCCAGCATTTT.

V usage is TRBV27 and J usage is TRBJ2-2; D call uncertain. V dropped 3 bases and J dropped 9 bases, with 11 bases sitting between them. This CDR3 has 13 amino acids. CDR1 and CDR2 (germline): MNHEY, SMNVEV (reference sequence). This CDR3 is CASSFADARELFF. DNA of the CDR3: TGTGCCAGCAGTTTTGCGGACGCCAGGGAGCTGTTTTTT.

The CDR3 DNA is TGTGCCAGCAGTGAACGGGCAGGGGGTGAAAAACTGTTTTTT. This translates into CASSERAGGEKLFF. V and J are TRBV25-1 and TRBJ1-4; TRBD1 matches at 7 bases. Trimming removed 2 bases from V and 7 bases from J; junction bases left unmatched: 4. The V gene's germline CDR1 is MGHDK and CDR2 SYGVNS. This CDR3 has 14 amino acids.

The rearrangement uses TRBV7-9 and TRBJ2-7; D remains unclear. V was shortened by 4 bases and J by 2 bases, with 15 bases between the two germline ends. CDR3 length: 15 residues. Looked up from germline, CDR1 is SEHNR and CDR2 is FQNEAQ (reference sequence). CDR3 coding DNA: TGTGCCAGCAGCTCCAGCCCTTCTATCACCTACGAGCAGTACGTC. Translation gives CASSSSPSITYEQYV.

This rearrangement joins TRBV9 to TRBJ2-2; TRBD2 matches 16 bases. The CDR3 sequence is 17 residues long. Germline loops: CDR1 SGDLS, CDR2 YYNGEE. Trimming removed 5 bases from V and 4 bases from J; junction bases left unmatched: 5. The CDR3 sequence: CASRGTSGGEFTGELFF. The CDR3 DNA follows: TGTGCCAGCAGAGGGACTAGCGGGGGGGAATTCACCGGGGAGCTGTTTTTT. Looking up the rest from reference TRBV9 and TRBJ2-2 gives the full variable domain: DSGVTQTPKHLITATGQRVTLRCSPRSGDLSVYWYQQSLDQGLQFLIQYYNGEERAKGNILERFSAQQFPDLHSELNLSSLELGDSALYFCASRGTSGGEFTGELFFGEGSRLTVL.

CDR3 nucleotides: TGTGCCAGCACCGTGCAGTGGACCTACAATGAGCAGTTCTTC. Its protein product is CASTVQWTYNEQFF. This sequence joins TRBV5-5 and TRBJ2-1; D is unresolved. Trimming took 6 bases from V and 2 from J, leaving 12 bases between them. The V gene's germline CDR1 is SGHKS and CDR2 YYEKEE (reference sequence). The CDR3 totals 14 residues. The whole variable domain, remainder taken from reference TRBV5-5 and TRBJ2-1, is DAGVTQSPTHLIKTRGQQVTLRCSPISGHKSVSWYQQVLGQGPQFIFQYYEKEERGRGNFPDRFSARQFPNYSSELNVNALLLGDSALYLCASTVQWTYNEQFFGPGTRLTVL.